Shown below are 4 T cell receptor beta chains from a single sample sequenced in a study of beta chain features in type 1 diabetes. These receptors have no identified antigens. Expressed TCRB transcripts were sequenced, since all the RNA that had been isolated was reverse transcribed. Method: immunoSEQ multiplex PCR; TCRdb's copy keeps in-frame clones and lacks some. Here the sample spans some 640,000 clones, over 12% being singletons. Study-level points and caveats: Moderate but significant shortening of TCRB CDR3s was recorded in all four CD4+ subsets from Type 1 diabetes patients.

The source material was naive CD4+ T cells from blood. The origin of the receptors is a man between 18 and 35 years old with type 1 diabetes.

This clone was recorded a few times. This chain links TRBV11-2 with TRBJ1-2; tentative D call: TRBD1 (5 bases). Looked up from germline, CDR1 is SGHAT and CDR2 is FQNNGV. Trimming stripped 6 bases from V and 0 bases from J, with 11 bases between. This CDR3 has 14 amino acids. CDR3 nucleotide sequence: TGTGCCAGCAGATCAGGGAACGCTAACTATGGCTACACCTTC. This translates into CASRSGNANYGYTF.

The chain carries TRBV18 and TRBJ2-3; TRBD2 matches 9 bases. The CDR3 contains 17 residues. Germline V gene data show CDR1 as KGHSH and CDR2 as LQKENI. V lost 3 bases and J lost 5; bases outside the gene matches: 12. CDR3 DNA sequence: TGTGCCAGCTCACCTTCGACTAGCGGCTGGCCCAAAGATACGCAGTATTTT. Translation gives CASSPSTSGWPKDTQYF.

This clone appeared a few times. The chain recombines TRBV27 with TRBJ1-5, with 9 bases fitting TRBD1. This CDR3 has 14 amino acids. The germline gives CDR1 MNHEY, CDR2 SMNVEV (reference sequence). V shed 5 bases, J shed 4 bases, and the junction held 3 bases outside the gene matches. The CDR3 loop is CASSQGQGNQPQHF. In nucleotides, the CDR3 is TGTGCCAGCAGTCAAGGACAGGGGAATCAGCCCCAGCATTTT.

The table lists this clone with a few counts. This sequence joins TRBV27 and TRBJ2-5; TRBD1 aligns across 8 bases. V lost 5 bases to trimming and J lost 2 bases; unmatched junction nucleotides: 1. Germline-derived CDR1 and CDR2 are MNHEY and SMNVEV (reference sequence). CDR3 length: 13 amino acids. The CDR3 sequence is CASSHRGQETQYF. The CDR3 coding sequence is TGTGCCAGCAGTCACAGGGGGCAAGAGACCCAGTACTTC.